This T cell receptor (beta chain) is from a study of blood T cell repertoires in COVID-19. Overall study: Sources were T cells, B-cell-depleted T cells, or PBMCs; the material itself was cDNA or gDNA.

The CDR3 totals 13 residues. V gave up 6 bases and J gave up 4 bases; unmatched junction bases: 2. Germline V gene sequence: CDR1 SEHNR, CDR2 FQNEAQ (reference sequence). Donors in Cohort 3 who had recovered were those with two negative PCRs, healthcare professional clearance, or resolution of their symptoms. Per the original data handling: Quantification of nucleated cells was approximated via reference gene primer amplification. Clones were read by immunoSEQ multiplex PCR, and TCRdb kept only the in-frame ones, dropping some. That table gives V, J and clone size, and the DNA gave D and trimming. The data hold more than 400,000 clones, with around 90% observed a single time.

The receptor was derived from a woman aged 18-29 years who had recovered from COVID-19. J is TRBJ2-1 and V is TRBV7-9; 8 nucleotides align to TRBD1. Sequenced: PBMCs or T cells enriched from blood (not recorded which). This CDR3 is CASRYRGYNEQFF. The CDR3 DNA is TGTGCCAGCAGATACAGGGGGTACAATGAGCAGTTCTTC.